This entry lists 19 T cell receptor beta chains sequenced from one sample in a study of blood T cell repertoires in COVID-19. Generated by immunoSEQ multiplex PCR, the TCRdb table keeps only in-frame clones and is missing some. Here the sample spans roughly 85,000 clones, approximately 90% being singletons. The sample consisted of peripheral blood. Receptor source: a man aged 50 or older with active or convalescent COVID-19.

The genes are TRBV19 and TRBJ2-1, with 7 positions matching TRBD2. This CDR3 spans 14 amino acids. Looked up from germline, CDR1 is LNHDA and CDR2 is SQIVND (reference sequence). The trim removed 7 bases at V and 0 bases at J, leaving 3 bases unmatched. DNA of the CDR3: TGTGCCAGTAATGAGCGGGGCTCCTACAATGAGCAGTTCTTC. This sequence encodes CASNERGSYNEQFF.

The V gene is TRBV5-6, the J gene TRBJ2-7, with TRBD1 matching 11 bases. This CDR3 comprises 16 residues. Germline CDR1 is SGHDT and CDR2 is YYEEEE. The V and J ends lost 0 bases and 4 bases, in that order; junction bases with no gene match: 6. The CDR3 is CASSLAFGTGGYEQYF. DNA for the CDR3: TGTGCCAGCAGCTTGGCATTCGGGACAGGGGGGTACGAGCAGTACTTC.

The chain joins TRBV6-2 or TRBV6-3 to TRBJ1-1; D is undetermined. V lost 3 bases to trimming and J lost 0 bases, with 14 bases between them. Per germline, CDR1 MNHEY and CDR2 SVGEGT. The CDR3 spans 16 residues. The CDR3 sequence: CASSYPRGPLNTEAFF. The CDR3 nucleotides are TGTGCCAGCAGTTATCCGCGCGGGCCCTTGAACACTGAAGCTTTCTTT.

Only a few counts were recorded for this clone. The rearrangement joins TRBV5-1 to TRBJ1-5; D uncertain. The CDR3 has 15 residues. Germline loops: CDR1 SGHRS, CDR2 YFSETQ. Trimming shortened V by 2 bases and J by 0 bases, and 9 bases separated the two germline ends. The CDR3, as DNA: TGCGCCAGCAGCTTAGGGAGCCCTAGCAATCAGCCCCAGCATTTT. Translating it yields CASSLGSPSNQPQHF. The full variable domain, its missing parts supplied by reference TRBV5-1 and TRBJ1-5, is KAGVTQTPRYLIKTRGQQVTLSCSPISGHRSVSWYQQTPGQGLQFLFEYFSETQRNKGNFPGRFSGRQFSNSRSEMNVSTLELGDSALYLCASSLGSPSNQPQHFGDGTRLSIL.

The V and J genes are TRBV27 and TRBJ1-2; 7 bases line up with TRBD1. V trimming: 8 bases; J trimming: 2 bases; junction bases outside the gene matches: 8. In germline, CDR1 is MNHEY, CDR2 SMNVEV (reference sequence). The CDR3 length is 14 residues. CDR3 DNA sequence: TGTGCCAGCCGCCAGACAGGGAGGAACTATGGCTACACCTTC. It translates to CASRQTGRNYGYTF.

V and J are TRBV10-3 and TRBJ2-3; 9 positions match TRBD2. The CDR3 consists of 15 residues. The germline CDR1 and CDR2 sequences are ENHRY and SYGVKD. Losses at the gene ends were 5 bases for V and 4 bases for J; bases not matched to a gene: 7. CDR3 nucleotide sequence: TGTGCCATCAGTTTAGCGGGAGCTTGCCCAGATACGCAGTATTTT. Translated: CAISLAGACPDTQYF.

The table lists this clone with a count of one. The chain employs TRBV5-1 and TRBJ2-2; D ambiguous. V shed 4 bases and J shed 3 bases, with 13 bases lying between them. CDR1 is SGHRS, CDR2 YFSETQ, per germline. The CDR3 is 15 residues long. Written as DNA, the CDR3 is TGCGCCAGCAGCCCTTCCGACGGGTACACCGGGGAGCTGTTTTTT. Translation gives CASSPSDGYTGELFF.

This sequence joins TRBV4-1 and TRBJ2-7, with D uncertain. Germline V CDR1 and CDR2: MGHRA, YSYEKL. CDR3 length: 15 residues. Trimming shortened V by 1 base and J by 3 bases, and 13 bases separated the two germline ends. The DNA for the CDR3 is TGCGCCAGCAGCCAAGCATTAAACGGTCTCTACGAGCAGTACTTC. As protein: CASSQALNGLYEQYF.

The chain links TRBV28 to TRBJ1-2, with D possibly matching TRBD1 (5 bases). The CDR3 has 16 residues. Trimming pared 10 bases from V and 2 bases from J, leaving 23 bases between. In germline, CDR1 is MDHEN, CDR2 SYDVKM. CDR3 amino acids: CATRSPSQGANYGYTF. The CDR3 DNA follows: TGTGCCACCAGAAGCCCCAGTCAGGGCGCCAACTATGGCTACACCTTC.

The chain couples TRBV28 to TRBJ2-1; TRBD1 agrees at 10 bases. V lost 7 bases to trimming and J lost 6 bases; unmatched junction nucleotides: 15. The germline V gene has CDR1 MDHEN and CDR2 SYDVKM. CDR3 length: 17 residues. The CDR3: CASKTGTGESPGNEQFF. The CDR3 DNA reads TGTGCCAGCAAGACCGGGACAGGGGAGAGCCCGGGCAATGAGCAGTTCTTC. The whole variable domain, filled in from reference TRBV28 and TRBJ2-1, reads DVKVTQSSRYLVKRTGEKVFLECVQDMDHENMFWYRQDPGLGLRLIYFSYDVKMKEKGDIPEGYSVSREKKERFSLILESASTNQTSMYLCASKTGTGESPGNEQFFGPGTRLTVL.

The count of this clone is one. The rearrangement joins TRBV5-1 to TRBJ1-4; D not certain. Trimming left V 0 bases short and J 4 bases short, with 10 bases between. This CDR3 contains 15 residues. The germline V gene has CDR1 SGHRS and CDR2 YFSETQ. This CDR3 is CASSLGQNHNEKLFF. The CDR3 DNA is TGCGCCAGCAGCTTGGGGCAGAACCATAATGAAAAACTGTTTTTT.

The rearrangement joins TRBV11-2 to TRBJ2-7, with TRBD2 matching 14 bases. The germline CDR1 and CDR2 sequences are SGHAT and FQNNGV. The CDR3 covers 16 residues. V lost 0 bases to trimming and J lost 6 bases; unmatched junction nucleotides: 4. CDR3: CASSLDIGLAGGEQYF. CDR3 DNA: TGTGCCAGCAGCTTAGATATAGGACTAGCGGGAGGCGAGCAGTACTTC.

This clone was found once. The genes are TRBV18 and TRBJ1-1; 8 positions match TRBD1. V lost 3 bases, J lost 5 bases, and 11 bases stayed unmatched. Germline V gene sequence: CDR1 KGHSH, CDR2 LQKENI. The CDR3 is 16 amino acids. CDR3 nucleotides: TGTGCCAGCTCACCCCCGATGGACAGGGTAGGGACTGAAGCTTTCTTT. Translating it yields CASSPPMDRVGTEAFF.

V gene TRBV30 combines with J gene TRBJ2-5, with 9 bases fitting TRBD2. The CDR3 covers 16 residues. The germline CDR1 and CDR2 sequences are GTSNPN and SVGIG (reference sequence). The ends lost 1 base at V and 5 bases at J; junction bases unmatched: 11. The CDR3, as DNA: TGTGCCTGGAGTGGGAGAGGCGGGGGGGCGTTGGAGACCCAGTACTTC. It encodes CAWSGRGGGALETQYF.

The V and J genes are TRBV2 and TRBJ2-1; possible D gene TRBD2, 5 bases. Trimming stripped 6 bases from V and 7 bases from J, with 10 bases between. The CDR3 is 12 amino acids. Germline V gives CDR1 SNHLY, CDR2 FYNNEI. CDR3 coding DNA: TGTGCCAGCAGGGAACTAGAGAATGAGCAGTTCTTC. Translated, it gives CASRELENEQFF.

The chain has TRBV28 and TRBJ2-7; 9 bases map to TRBD1. This CDR3 has 14 amino acids. V was pared by 6 bases and J by 3 bases, with 6 bases of the junction left unmatched. Germline V gene lookup returns CDR1 MDHEN and CDR2 SYDVKM. CDR3 in amino acids: CASRGTGSDYEQYF. CDR3 in DNA: TGTGCCAGCAGAGGGACAGGGTCAGACTACGAGCAGTACTTC. Together with reference TRBV28 and TRBJ2-7, the CDR3 gives the full variable domain: DVKVTQSSRYLVKRTGEKVFLECVQDMDHENMFWYRQDPGLGLRLIYFSYDVKMKEKGDIPEGYSVSREKKERFSLILESASTNQTSMYLCASRGTGSDYEQYFGPGTRLTVT.

CDR3 loop: CASSRQGGNTGELFF. CDR3 in DNA: TGTGCCAGCAGCAGACAGGGAGGGAACACCGGGGAGCTGTTTTTT. The genes are TRBV5-4 and TRBJ2-2, with a possible D match to TRBD1 (7 bases). Germline V gene lookup returns CDR1 SGHNT and CDR2 YYREEE (reference sequence). The V gene lost 4 bases and the J gene lost 1 base, with 11 bases spanning the gap. The CDR3 is 15 amino acids.

This clone was recorded a few times. The V call is TRBV27, the J call TRBJ2-7; no clear D gene. Trimming shortened V by 10 bases and J by 5 bases, and 15 bases separated the two germline ends. CDR3 length equals 12 residues. The V gene's germline CDR1 is MNHEY and CDR2 SMNVEV (reference sequence). The CDR3 spells CAKGKETNEQYF. Written as DNA, the CDR3 is TGTGCCAAAGGTAAGGAGACCAACGAGCAGTACTTC.

The sample holds one count of this clone. The V and J genes are TRBV5-4 and TRBJ2-3; 8 nucleotides line up with TRBD2. The CDR3 totals 15 residues. CDR1 and CDR2 (germline): SGHNT, YYREEE (reference sequence). Losses at the gene ends were 0 bases for V and 1 base for J; bases not matched to a gene: 1. CDR3 loop: CASSLGSGGTDTQYF. In DNA form, the CDR3 reads TGTGCCAGCAGCTTGGGTAGCGGGGGCACAGATACGCAGTATTTT.